This paragraph reports one T cell receptor (beta chain). The source of the sample is a study of cytomegalovirus exposure and HLA in healthy donors. With 60 Vbeta and 13 Jbeta primers, the PCR was carried out. Per the authors' pipeline: In a later analysis, 75 million to 95 million unique TCR beta chains included roughly 11 million shared by two or more donors. Sequenced by immunoSEQ multiplex PCR; TCRdb stores in-frame clones only, minus some. The V and J calls and clone size come from that table; D and trimming were worked out from the DNA. The sample carries 170,000 or so clones, around 80% recorded once. Germline V gives CDR1 LGHNA, CDR2 YSLEER. J lost 5 bases, V lost 0 bases, and 7 bases had no gene match. This CDR3 is built from 16 residues. Unrecorded immune exposures were likely, despite nominal health at sampling.

The sequenced sample was PBMCs. The chain recombines TRBV4-3 with TRBJ1-5, with 7 bases identical to TRBD1. This TCR was sampled from a woman between 50 and 59 years old in good health and CMV-seropositive. CDR3 in amino acids: CASSQDSHRGDQPQHF. The CDR3 bases are TGCGCCAGCAGCCAAGATTCGCACAGGGGAGATCAGCCCCAGCATTTT.